Each of the 3 T cell receptor beta chains below was sequenced from the same sample in a study of cytomegalovirus exposure and HLA in healthy donors. Researchers ran the PCR with 60 Vbeta and 13 Jbeta primers. Assay: immunoSEQ multiplex PCR; the TCRdb copy retains only in-frame clones and omits some. The data contain around 55,000 clones, about 80% of them singletons. The source material was PBMCs. The receptors derive from a female donor in good health and CMV-seronegative.

This chain uses TRBV11-2 with TRBJ1-2; possibly TRBD1 for D (6 bases). Deletions cut 2 bases from V and 13 bases from J, with 17 bases between. The germline gives CDR1 SGHAT, CDR2 FQNNGV. The CDR3 contains 13 residues. CDR3 in amino acids: CASSLPPGTRVTF. The CDR3 nucleotides are TGTGCCAGCAGCTTACCTCCCGGGACAAGGGTCACCTTC.

This clone was seen only once. This chain uses TRBV28 with TRBJ2-6; D remains ambiguous. V dropped 3 bases and J dropped 2 bases, with 8 bases sitting between them. The length of the CDR3 is 15 residues. Germline lookup yields CDR1 MDHEN and CDR2 SYDVKM. The CDR3 sequence: CASSFVLPGANVLTF. The CDR3 DNA reads TGTGCCAGCAGTTTTGTACTTCCTGGGGCCAACGTCCTGACTTTC.

A single count supports this clone. The chain employs TRBV5-1 and TRBJ1-4; a possible D gene is TRBD1 (5 bases). This CDR3 is built from 15 residues. Per the germline V gene, CDR1 is SGHRS and CDR2 is YFSETQ. The V gene lost 4 bases and the J gene lost 0 bases, with 10 bases spanning the gap. CDR3 sequence (DNA): TGCGCCAGCAGCCTGTCGACAGCAACTAATGAAAAACTGTTTTTT. Translating gives CASSLSTATNEKLFF.